This entry lists 8 T cell receptor beta chains sequenced from one sample in a study of CD8+ T cells in alopecia areata. TCR sequencing used cDNA made by reverse transcription of extracted RNA. Assay used: immunoSEQ multiplex PCR; TCRdb lists only in-frame clones, some missing. The table records around 60,000 clones, 44% of them present only once. The sequenced material came from NKG2D-low CD8+ T cells sorted from blood. The receptors derive from a human donor with alopecia areata.

The chain links TRBV27 to TRBJ2-2; D possibly corresponds to TRBD1 (6 bases). V lost 7 bases to trimming and J lost 4 bases, with 10 bases between them. CDR1 is MNHEY and CDR2 is SMNVEV in the germline V gene (reference sequence). This CDR3 region has 13 residues. The CDR3 loop reads CASKLQGTGELFF. The CDR3 nucleotides read TGTGCCAGCAAACTACAGGGCACCGGGGAGCTGTTTTTT.

The rearrangement links TRBV4-2 to TRBJ2-5; 8 nucleotides align to TRBD2. V shed 2 bases and J 5 bases; nucleotides not matched to a gene: 13. Germline lookup yields CDR1 LGHNA and CDR2 YNFKEQ. This CDR3 comprises 17 residues. DNA for the CDR3: TGTGCCAGCAGCCAACAATCGACGGGAGGGCCTTATGAGACCCAGTACTTC. Its protein is CASSQQSTGGPYETQYF.

This clone was counted only a few times. This rearrangement joins TRBV27 to TRBJ2-1; D might be TRBD1 or TRBD2, each matching 5 bases. Trimming stripped 5 bases from V and 5 bases from J, with 16 bases between. Germline assignment: CDR1 MNHEY and CDR2 SMNVEV (reference sequence). CDR3 length equals 15 residues. CDR3 DNA: TGTGCCAGCAGTCCACGACAGCGGTTGGACAATGAGCAGTTCTTC. The encoded protein is CASSPRQRLDNEQFF.

The chain joins TRBV29-1 to TRBJ2-1, with D possibly TRBD2 on 6 matching bases. V was trimmed by 6 bases and J by 3 bases, leaving 24 bases between them. This CDR3 is 17 amino acids long. Germline CDR1 and CDR2: SQVTM and ANQGSEA. Here the CDR3 reads CSVSSPVLRGSYNEQFF. CDR3 nucleotides: TGCAGCGTCTCGTCCCCAGTTCTGCGGGGAAGCTACAATGAGCAGTTCTTC.

The chain recombines TRBV13 with TRBJ2-2, with 7 bases fitting TRBD1. CDR1 is PRHDT and CDR2 is FYEKMQ in the germline V gene (reference sequence). This CDR3 spans 18 amino acids. The ends lost 5 bases at V and 6 bases at J; junction bases unmatched: 18. CDR3 DNA: TGTGCCAGCAGCCCTACCAACAACAGGGGTGACACGGCCGGGGAGCTGTTTTTT. It codes for CASSPTNNRGDTAGELFF.

This clone was observed a few times. The chain carries TRBV14 and TRBJ2-4, with D uncertain. V was shortened by 0 bases and J by 6 bases, with 6 bases between the two germline ends. Germline V gene lookup returns CDR1 SGHDN and CDR2 FVKESK. The CDR3 is 13 amino acids. The CDR3 DNA reads as TGTGCCAGCAGCCAAGATTCCGGAAACATTCAGTACTTC. Its translation is CASSQDSGNIQYF.

The J gene is TRBJ2-7, the V gene TRBV4-3, with unresolved D. The CDR3 has 13 residues. Per the germline V gene, CDR1 is LGHNA and CDR2 is YSLEER. V was shortened by 5 bases and J by 0 bases, with 8 bases between the two germline ends. The CDR3 coding sequence is TGCGCCAGCAGCGTTTCATTCTCCTACGAGCAGTACTTC. As protein: CASSVSFSYEQYF.

This clone was recorded only once. This chain connects TRBV6-5 to TRBJ2-1, with D perhaps TRBD2 (6 bases). The CDR3 spans 14 residues. Germline V gene sequence: CDR1 MNHEY, CDR2 SVGAGI. The V gene lost 6 bases and the J gene lost 1 base, with 10 bases spanning the gap. The CDR3 bases are TGTGCCAGCAGGGCACTAGCATCCTACAATGAGCAGTTCTTC. The encoded protein is CASRALASYNEQFF.